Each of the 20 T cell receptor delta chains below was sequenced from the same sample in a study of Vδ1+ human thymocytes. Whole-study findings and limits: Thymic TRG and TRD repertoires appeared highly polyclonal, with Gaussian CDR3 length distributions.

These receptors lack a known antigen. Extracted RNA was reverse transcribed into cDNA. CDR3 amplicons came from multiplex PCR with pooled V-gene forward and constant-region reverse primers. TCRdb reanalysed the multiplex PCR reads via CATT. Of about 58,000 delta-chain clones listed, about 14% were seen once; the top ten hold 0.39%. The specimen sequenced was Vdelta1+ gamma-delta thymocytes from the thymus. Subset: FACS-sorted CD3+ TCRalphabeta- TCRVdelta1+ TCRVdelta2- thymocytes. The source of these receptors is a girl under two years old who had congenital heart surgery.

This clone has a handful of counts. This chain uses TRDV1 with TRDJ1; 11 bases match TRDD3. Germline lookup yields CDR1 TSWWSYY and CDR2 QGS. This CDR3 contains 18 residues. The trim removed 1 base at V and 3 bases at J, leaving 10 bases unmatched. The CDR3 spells CALGEPYVLGDRADKLIF. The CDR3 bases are TGTGCTCTTGGGGAACCCTACGTACTGGGGGATAGGGCCGATAAACTCATCTTT.

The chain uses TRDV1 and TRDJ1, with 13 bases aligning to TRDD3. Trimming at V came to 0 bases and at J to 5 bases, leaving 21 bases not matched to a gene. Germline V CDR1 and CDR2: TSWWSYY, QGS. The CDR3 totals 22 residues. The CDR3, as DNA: TGTGCTCTTGGGGAACTTGGTCGCACCTCTTACTGGGGGATACGGGCCCGGGATAAACTCATCTTT. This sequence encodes CALGELGRTSYWGIRARDKLIF.

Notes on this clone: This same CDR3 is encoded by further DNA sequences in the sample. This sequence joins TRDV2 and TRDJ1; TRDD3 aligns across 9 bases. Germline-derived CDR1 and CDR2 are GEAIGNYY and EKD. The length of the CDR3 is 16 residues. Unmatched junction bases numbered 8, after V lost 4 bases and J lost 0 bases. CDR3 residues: CACDTGGQLYTDKLIF. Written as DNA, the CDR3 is TGTGCCTGTGATACTGGGGGACAACTATACACCGATAAACTCATCTTT.

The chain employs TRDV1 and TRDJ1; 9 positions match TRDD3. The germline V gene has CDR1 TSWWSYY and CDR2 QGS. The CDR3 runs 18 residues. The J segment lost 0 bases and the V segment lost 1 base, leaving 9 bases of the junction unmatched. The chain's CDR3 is CALGEPTCPGGYTDKLIF. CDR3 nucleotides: TGTGCTCTTGGGGAACCCACCTGCCCTGGGGGATACACCGATAAACTCATCTTT.

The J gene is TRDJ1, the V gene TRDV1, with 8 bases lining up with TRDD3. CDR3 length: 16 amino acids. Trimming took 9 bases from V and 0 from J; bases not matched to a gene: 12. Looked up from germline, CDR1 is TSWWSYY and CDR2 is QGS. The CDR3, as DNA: TGTGCTCTCCGGGCAGGGATACGGGGGTACACCGATAAACTCATCTTT. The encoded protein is CALRAGIRGYTDKLIF.

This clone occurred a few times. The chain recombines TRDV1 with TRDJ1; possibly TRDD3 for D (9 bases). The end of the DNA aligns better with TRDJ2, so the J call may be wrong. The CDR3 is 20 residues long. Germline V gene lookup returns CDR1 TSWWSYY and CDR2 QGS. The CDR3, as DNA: TGTGCTCTTGGGAGGGTCCTTCCTAACACTGGGGGAACCATGACAGCACAACTCTTCTTT. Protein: CALGRVLPNTGGTMTAQLFF.

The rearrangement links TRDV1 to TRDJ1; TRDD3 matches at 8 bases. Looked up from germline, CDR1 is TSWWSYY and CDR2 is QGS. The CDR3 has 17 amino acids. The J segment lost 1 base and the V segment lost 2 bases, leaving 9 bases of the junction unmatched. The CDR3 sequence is CALGEFEGDRVTDKLIF. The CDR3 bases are TGTGCTCTTGGGGAATTCGAGGGGGATAGGGTCACCGATAAACTCATCTTT.

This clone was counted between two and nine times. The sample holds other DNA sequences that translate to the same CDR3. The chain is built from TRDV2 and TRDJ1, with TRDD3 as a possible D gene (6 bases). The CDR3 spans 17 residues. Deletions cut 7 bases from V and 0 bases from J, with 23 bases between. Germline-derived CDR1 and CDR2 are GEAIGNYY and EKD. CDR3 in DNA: TGTGCCTGGGAGGGCTCCTGGGGCCATAACTACACCGATAAACTCATCTTT. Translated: CAWEGSWGHNYTDKLIF.

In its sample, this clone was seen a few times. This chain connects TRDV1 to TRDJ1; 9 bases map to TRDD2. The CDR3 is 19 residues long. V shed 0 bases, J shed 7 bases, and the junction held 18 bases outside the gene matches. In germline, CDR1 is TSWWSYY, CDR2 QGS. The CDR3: CALGELALPTFPGDGKLIF. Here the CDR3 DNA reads TGTGCTCTTGGGGAACTTGCCCTTCCTACATTCCCGGGGGATGGTAAACTCATCTTT.

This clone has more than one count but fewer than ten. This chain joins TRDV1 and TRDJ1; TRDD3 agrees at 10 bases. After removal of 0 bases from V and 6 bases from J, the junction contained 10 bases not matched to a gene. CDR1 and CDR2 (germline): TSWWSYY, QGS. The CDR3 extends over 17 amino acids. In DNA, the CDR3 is TGTGCTCTTGGGGAACTATCACGGGACTGGGGGATGCATAAACTCATCTTT. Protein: CALGELSRDWGMHKLIF.

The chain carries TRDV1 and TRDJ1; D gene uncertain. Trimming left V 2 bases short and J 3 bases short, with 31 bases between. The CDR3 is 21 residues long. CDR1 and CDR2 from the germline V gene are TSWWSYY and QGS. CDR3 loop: CALGETSATSYPSLDADKLIF. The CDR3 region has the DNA TGTGCTCTTGGGGAAACCTCCGCCACCTCATACCCCTCACTTGACGCCGATAAACTCATCTTT.

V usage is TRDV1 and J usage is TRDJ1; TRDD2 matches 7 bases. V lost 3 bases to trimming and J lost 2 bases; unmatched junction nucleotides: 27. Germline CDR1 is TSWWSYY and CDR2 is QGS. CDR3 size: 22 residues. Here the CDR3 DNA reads TGTGCTCTTGGGGAGGTTTCCTACCGTAAAGGGGGGCCTCCCTTTCTAACCGATAAACTCATCTTT. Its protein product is CALGEVSYRKGGPPFLTDKLIF.

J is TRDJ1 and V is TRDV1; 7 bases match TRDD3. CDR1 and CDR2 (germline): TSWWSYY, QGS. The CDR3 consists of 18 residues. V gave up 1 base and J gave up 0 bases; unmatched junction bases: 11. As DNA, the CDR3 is TGTGCTCTTGGGGAACGTCCGGCAGGGGGATCGTACACCGATAAACTCATCTTT. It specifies CALGERPAGGSYTDKLIF.

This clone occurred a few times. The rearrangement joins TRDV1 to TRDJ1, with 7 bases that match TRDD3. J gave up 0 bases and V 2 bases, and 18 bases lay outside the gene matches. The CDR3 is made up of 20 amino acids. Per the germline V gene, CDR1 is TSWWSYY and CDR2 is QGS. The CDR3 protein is CALGETYYLDWGVYTDKLIF. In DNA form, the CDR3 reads TGTGCTCTTGGGGAAACGTACTATTTAGACTGGGGAGTGTACACCGATAAACTCATCTTT.

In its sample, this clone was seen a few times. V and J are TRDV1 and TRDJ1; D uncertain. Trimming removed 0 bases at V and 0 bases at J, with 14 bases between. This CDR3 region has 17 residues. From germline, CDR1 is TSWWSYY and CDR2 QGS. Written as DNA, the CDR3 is TGTGCTCTTGGGGAACTCGGGGCGTCCAAGTACACCGATAAACTCATCTTT. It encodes CALGELGASKYTDKLIF.

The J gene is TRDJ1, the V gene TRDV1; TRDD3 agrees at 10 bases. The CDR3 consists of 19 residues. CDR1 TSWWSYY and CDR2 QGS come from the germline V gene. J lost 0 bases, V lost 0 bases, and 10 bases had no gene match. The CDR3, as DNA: TGTGCTCTTGGGGAACTAGAGGAGGGGGATACGGCGTACACCGATAAACTCATCTTT. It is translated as CALGELEEGDTAYTDKLIF.

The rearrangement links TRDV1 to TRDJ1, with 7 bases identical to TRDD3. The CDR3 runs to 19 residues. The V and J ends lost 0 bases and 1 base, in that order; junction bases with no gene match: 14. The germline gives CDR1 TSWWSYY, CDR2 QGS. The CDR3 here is CALGELAVSGGYATDKLIF. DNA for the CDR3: TGTGCTCTTGGGGAACTAGCAGTTTCCGGAGGATACGCCACCGATAAACTCATCTTT.

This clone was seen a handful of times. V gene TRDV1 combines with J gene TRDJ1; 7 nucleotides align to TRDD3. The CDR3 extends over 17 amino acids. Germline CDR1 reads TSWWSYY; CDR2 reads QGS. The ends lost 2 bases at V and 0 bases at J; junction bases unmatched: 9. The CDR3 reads CALGESRTGEYTDKLIF. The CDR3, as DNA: TGTGCTCTTGGGGAAAGCCGTACTGGGGAGTACACCGATAAACTCATCTTT.

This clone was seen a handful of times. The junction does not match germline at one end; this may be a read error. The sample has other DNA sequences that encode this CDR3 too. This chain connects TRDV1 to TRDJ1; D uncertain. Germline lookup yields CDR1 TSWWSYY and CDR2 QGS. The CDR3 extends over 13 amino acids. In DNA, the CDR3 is TGTGCTCTTGGGGAAAGACCCCCCGACAAACTCATCTTT. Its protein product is CALGERPPDKLIF.

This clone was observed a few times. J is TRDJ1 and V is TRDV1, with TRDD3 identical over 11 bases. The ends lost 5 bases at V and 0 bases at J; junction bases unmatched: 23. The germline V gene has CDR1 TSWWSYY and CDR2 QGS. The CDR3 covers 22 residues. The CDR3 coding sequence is TGTGCTCTTGGGAATTCCCATTCTGGGGGATACAGCCCTAGGGGGTACACCGATAAACTCATCTTT. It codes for CALGNSHSGGYSPRGYTDKLIF.